Ten or more counts support the clone carrying this T cell receptor (beta chain). The germline V gene has CDR1 DFQATT and CDR2 SNEGSKA (reference sequence). With 6 bases clipped from V and 5 bases from J, the junction kept 9 bases outside the gene matches. The CDR3 sequence is 14 residues long. MiXCR was run by TCRdb on the 5' RACE reads, yielding one entry per CDR3 protein. Among about 60,000 distinct CDR3 sequences listed, over 5% were seen once. This sample was taken from a study of early T cells in non-severe SARS-CoV-2 infection. This rearrangement joins TRBV20-1 to TRBJ2-7; the match to TRBD2 covers 11 bases. This sequence originates from an adult who was a healthcare worker with PCR-confirmed SARS-CoV-2 infection or an uninfected control (not recorded which). Sequenced input: whole blood. In DNA, the CDR3 is TGCAGTGCAGCGCCGGGACTAGCGGCGAACGAGCAGTACTTC. This codes for CSAAPGLAANEQYF.